The 17 T cell receptor beta chains given below trace back to one sample, sequenced in a study of shared clonotypes between healthy human individuals. The method was immunoSEQ multiplex PCR; TCRdb's version includes in-frame clones alone and lacks a portion of them. The repertoire holds almost 750,000 clones, with 55% to 75% as singletons. Specimen: memory CD4+ T cells sorted from blood. The subset: CD45RA-negative fraction. Receptors originate from a woman in her 30s in good health.

The chain links TRBV7-3 to TRBJ1-5; D might be TRBD1 (5 bases). The CDR3 spans 15 residues. Germline loops: CDR1 SGHTA, CDR2 FQGTGA. V lost 2 bases to trimming and J lost 5 bases, with 13 bases between them. The CDR3 DNA reads as TGTGCCAGCAGCTTAGAGCGGGGGGGACATCAGCCCCAGCATTTT. Translation: CASSLERGGHQPQHF.

The chain carries TRBV28 and TRBJ2-7; 11 nucleotides align to TRBD2. Germline V gives CDR1 MDHEN, CDR2 SYDVKM. V gave up 6 bases and J gave up 5 bases; unmatched junction bases: 15. This CDR3 has 17 amino acids. The DNA of the CDR3 is TGTGCCAGCAGCCGAAGATCCGGGACTAGCGGATTCAACGAGCAGTACTTC. Translated, it gives CASSRRSGTSGFNEQYF.

This sequence joins TRBV11-2 and TRBJ1-1, with D possibly being TRBD1 (6 bases). With 5 bases removed from V and 7 bases from J, the gap between germline ends came to 14 bases. The CDR3 totals 13 residues. Germline CDR1 and CDR2: SGHAT and FQNNGV. CDR3 in amino acids: CASSLHGQFEAFF. In DNA, the CDR3 is TGTGCCAGCAGCCTCCACGGACAGTTTGAAGCTTTCTTT.

The V call is TRBV10-3, the J call TRBJ1-3; no clear D gene. V was clipped by 2 bases and J by 5 bases, with 4 bases between them. This CDR3 is 12 amino acids long. Germline CDR1 ENHRY, CDR2 SYGVKD. Here the CDR3 reads CAISEARNTIYF. The CDR3 DNA follows: TGTGCCATCAGTGAGGCGCGAAACACCATATATTTT.

The chain combines TRBV2 with TRBJ2-3, with TRBD2 identical over 10 bases. V shed 11 bases and J 4 bases; nucleotides not matched to a gene: 6. The CDR3 totals 13 residues. Germline CDR1 is SNHLY and CDR2 is FYNNEI. This CDR3 is CADKREGADTQYF. Written as DNA, the CDR3 is TGTGCCGACAAGCGGGAGGGCGCAGATACGCAGTATTTT.

There are a few counts of this clone. Different DNA sequences within this sample yield the same CDR3. The chain uses TRBV28 and TRBJ1-5, with D hard to call. Germline CDR1 reads MDHEN; CDR2 reads SYDVKM. The CDR3 has 13 amino acids. V lost 5 bases, J lost 0 bases, and 5 bases lay in between. DNA of the CDR3: TGTGCCAGCAGTAAGCCTAGCAATCAGCCCCAGCATTTT. It specifies CASSKPSNQPQHF.

The rearrangement joins TRBV19 to TRBJ2-1; 11 positions agree with TRBD2. Germline CDR1 LNHDA, CDR2 SQIVND (reference sequence). The CDR3 extends over 15 amino acids. Germline trimming cut 1 base from V and 8 bases from J; bases unmatched to any gene: 4. In DNA form, the CDR3 reads TGTGCCAGTAGTATAGCACTAGCGGGAGCCTATGAGCAGTTCTTC. Amino acid sequence: CASSIALAGAYEQFF.

V and J are TRBV5-1 and TRBJ2-7; possibly TRBD1 or TRBD2 for D (5 bases each). The CDR3 runs 15 residues. The germline V and J ends were trimmed by 2 bases and 4 bases, with 16 bases remaining between them. Germline V lookup: CDR1 SGHRS, CDR2 YFSETQ. The CDR3 DNA sequence: TGCGCCAGCAGCTTCAAGTCCGGGACGGGTTACGAGCAGTACTTC. It codes for CASSFKSGTGYEQYF.

This rearrangement joins TRBV19 to TRBJ2-1, with a possible D match to TRBD2 (6 bases). CDR3 length equals 15 residues. The V gene's germline CDR1 is LNHDA and CDR2 SQIVND (reference sequence). V shed 5 bases and J shed 3 bases, with 14 bases lying between them. CDR3 amino acids: CASSPSRGLYNEQFF. DNA for the CDR3: TGTGCCAGTAGTCCGTCGAGGGGACTCTACAATGAGCAGTTCTTC. The whole variable domain, remainder taken from reference TRBV19 and TRBJ2-1, is DGGITQSPKYLFRKEGQNVTLSCEQNLNHDAMYWYRQDPGQGLRLIYYSQIVNDFQKGDIAEGYSVSREKKESFPLTVTSAQKNPTAFYLCASSPSRGLYNEQFFGPGTRLTVL.

This clone was seen a few times. The chain has TRBV19 and TRBJ1-5; 8 bases are shared with TRBD1. CDR1 and CDR2 from the germline V gene are LNHDA and SQIVND (reference sequence). The CDR3 runs to 12 residues. J was trimmed by 11 bases and V by 5 bases; bases with no gene match: 5. This CDR3 reads CASSPGQGAQHF. CDR3 sequence (DNA): TGTGCCAGTAGTCCCGGACAGGGAGCCCAGCATTTT.

V is TRBV6-1 and J is TRBJ2-3; 14 bases map to TRBD2. Losses at the gene ends were 6 bases for V and 5 bases for J; bases not matched to a gene: 4. The CDR3 consists of 15 residues. Germline V lookup: CDR1 MNHNS, CDR2 SASEGT. CDR3 residues: CASRGLAGVRDTQYF. Here the CDR3 DNA reads TGTGCCAGCAGGGGACTAGCGGGAGTTAGAGATACGCAGTATTTT.

The rearrangement links TRBV7-8 to TRBJ2-1; D not resolved. The V gene's germline CDR1 is SGHVS and CDR2 FQNEAQ. CDR3 size: 13 residues. V gave up 3 bases and J gave up 5 bases, with 8 bases separating them. This CDR3 reads CASSLGRDNEQFF. CDR3 coding DNA: TGTGCCAGCAGCTTGGGTAGGGACAATGAGCAGTTCTTC.

This chain joins TRBV25-1 and TRBJ2-1; D is possibly TRBD2 (6 bases). With 6 bases removed from V and 4 bases from J, the gap between germline ends came to 19 bases. There are 16 residues in the CDR3. CDR1 MGHDK and CDR2 SYGVNS come from the germline V gene. The CDR3 sequence: CASSSGVFVKYNEQFF. In DNA, the CDR3 is TGTGCCAGCAGCTCGGGAGTCTTTGTCAAGTACAATGAGCAGTTCTTC.

The chain is built from TRBV29-1 and TRBJ2-7; 10 nucleotides line up with TRBD1. V lost 4 bases to trimming and J lost 1 base; unmatched junction nucleotides: 10. The CDR3 length is 16 residues. Germline loops: CDR1 SQVTM, CDR2 ANQGSEA. DNA of the CDR3: TGCAGCGTTGTCCGGGGGGGACAGGGGCGATCCTACGAGCAGTACTTC. Amino acids: CSVVRGGQGRSYEQYF.

This chain uses TRBV7-3 with TRBJ2-2; maybe TRBD1 (6 bases). CDR3 length: 15 amino acids. Germline CDR1 is SGHTA and CDR2 is FQGTGA. Trimming cost V 4 bases and J 6 bases, with 15 bases left between them. CDR3 nucleotide sequence: TGTGCCAGCAGCTCGCAGGGGTTTGGTCCCGGGGAGCTGTTTTTT. It encodes CASSSQGFGPGELFF. The variable domain in full, with the rest retrieved from reference TRBV7-3 and TRBJ2-2, is GAGVSQTPSNKVTEKGKYVELRCDPISGHTALYWYRQSLGQGPEFLIYFQGTGAADDSGLPNDRFFAVRPEGSVSTLKIQRTERGDSAVYLCASSSQGFGPGELFFGEGSRLTVL.

The chain combines TRBV2 with TRBJ1-2, with TRBD1 as a possible D gene (6 bases). Germline loops: CDR1 SNHLY, CDR2 FYNNEI. V was clipped by 2 bases and J by 8 bases, with 24 bases between them. The CDR3 consists of 17 residues. The CDR3 here is CASSESPRGRGLFGYTF. CDR3 DNA: TGTGCCAGCAGTGAATCCCCCCGCGGCAGGGGCCTTTTCGGCTACACCTTC.

The chain joins TRBV10-3 to TRBJ2-7; maybe TRBD1 (5 bases). The CDR3 has 14 residues. In germline, CDR1 is ENHRY, CDR2 SYGVKD. V dropped 3 bases and J dropped 2 bases, with 11 bases sitting between them. CDR3 nucleotides: TGTGCCATCAGTGAACAGGAACTGACCTACGAGCAGTACTTC. It is translated as CAISEQELTYEQYF.